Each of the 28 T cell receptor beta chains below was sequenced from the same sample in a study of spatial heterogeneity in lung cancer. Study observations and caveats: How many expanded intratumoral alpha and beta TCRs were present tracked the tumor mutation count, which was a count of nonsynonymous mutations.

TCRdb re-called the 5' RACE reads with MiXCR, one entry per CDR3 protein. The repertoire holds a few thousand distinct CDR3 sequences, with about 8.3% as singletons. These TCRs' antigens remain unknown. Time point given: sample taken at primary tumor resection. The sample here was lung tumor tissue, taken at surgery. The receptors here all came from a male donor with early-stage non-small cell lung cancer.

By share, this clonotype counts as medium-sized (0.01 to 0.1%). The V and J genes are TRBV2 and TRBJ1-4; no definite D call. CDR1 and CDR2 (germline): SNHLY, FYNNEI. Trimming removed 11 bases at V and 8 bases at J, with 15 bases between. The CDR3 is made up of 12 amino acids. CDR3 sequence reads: CACQTDLEKLFF. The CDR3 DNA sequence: TGTGCCTGTCAAACAGACCTCGAAAAACTGTTTTTT. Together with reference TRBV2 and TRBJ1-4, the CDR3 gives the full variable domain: EPEVTQTPSHQVTQMGQEVILRCVPISNHLYFYWYRQILGQKVEFLVSFYNNEISEKSEIFDDQFSVERPDGSNFTLKIRSTKLEDSAMYFCACQTDLEKLFFGSGTQLSVL.

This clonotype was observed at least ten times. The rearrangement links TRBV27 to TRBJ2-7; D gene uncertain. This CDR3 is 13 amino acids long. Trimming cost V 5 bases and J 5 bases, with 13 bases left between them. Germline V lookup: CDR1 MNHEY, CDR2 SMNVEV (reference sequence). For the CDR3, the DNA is TGTGCCAGCAGTCCCCGCCGTAAGGACGAGCAGTACTTC. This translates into CASSPRRKDEQYF.

Here the CDR3 DNA reads TGTGCCAGCAGTCTGACAGGGGGCTCACCCCTCCACTTT. Its translation: CASSLTGGSPLHF. This sequence joins TRBV7-2 and TRBJ1-6; TRBD1 matches 10 bases. The CDR3 contains 13 residues. Per germline, CDR1 SGHTA and CDR2 FQGNSA. With V trimmed by 6 bases and J by 10 bases, 3 bases remained unmatched.

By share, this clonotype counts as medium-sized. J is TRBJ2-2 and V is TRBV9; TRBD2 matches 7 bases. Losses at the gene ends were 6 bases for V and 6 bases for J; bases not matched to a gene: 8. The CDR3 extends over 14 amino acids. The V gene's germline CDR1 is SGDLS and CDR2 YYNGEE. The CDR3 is CASTPGLVAGELFF. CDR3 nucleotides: TGTGCCAGCACCCCTGGACTAGTAGCCGGGGAGCTGTTTTTT. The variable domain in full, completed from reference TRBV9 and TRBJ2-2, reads DSGVTQTPKHLITATGQRVTLRCSPRSGDLSVYWYQQSLDQGLQFLIQYYNGEERAKGNILERFSAQQFPDLHSELNLSSLELGDSALYFCASTPGLVAGELFFGEGSRLTVL.

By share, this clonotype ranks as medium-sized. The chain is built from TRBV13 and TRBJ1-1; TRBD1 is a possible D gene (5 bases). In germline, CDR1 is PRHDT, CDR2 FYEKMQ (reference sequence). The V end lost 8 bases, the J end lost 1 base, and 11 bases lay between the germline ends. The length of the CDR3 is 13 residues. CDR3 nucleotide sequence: TGTGCCAGCGACGGGGGAACGAACACTGAAGCTTTCTTT. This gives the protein CASDGGTNTEAFF.

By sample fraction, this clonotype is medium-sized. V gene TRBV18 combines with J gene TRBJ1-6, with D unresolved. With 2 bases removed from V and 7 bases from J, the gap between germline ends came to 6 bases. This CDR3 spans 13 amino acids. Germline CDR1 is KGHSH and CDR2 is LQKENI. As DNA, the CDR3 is TGTGCCAGCTCACCAGGGCCGAATTCACCCCTCCACTTT. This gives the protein CASSPGPNSPLHF.

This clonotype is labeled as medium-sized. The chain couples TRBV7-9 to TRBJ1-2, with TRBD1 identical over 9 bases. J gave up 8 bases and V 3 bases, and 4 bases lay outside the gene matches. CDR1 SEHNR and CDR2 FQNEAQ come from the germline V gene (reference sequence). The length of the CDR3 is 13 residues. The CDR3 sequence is CASSLGQGWGYTF. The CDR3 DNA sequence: TGTGCCAGCAGCTTGGGACAGGGTTGGGGCTACACCTTC.

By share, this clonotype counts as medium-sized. The CDR3 loop is CASSQQGGGTEAFF. The CDR3 nucleotides are TGTGCCAGCAGTCAACAGGGAGGGGGCACTGAAGCTTTCTTT. The J gene is TRBJ1-1, the V gene TRBV28, with TRBD1 as a possible D gene (6 bases). The CDR3 spans 14 residues. V lost 5 bases to trimming and J lost 4 bases, with 14 bases between them. Germline lookup yields CDR1 MDHEN and CDR2 SYDVKM. Together with reference TRBV28 and TRBJ1-1, the CDR3 gives the full variable domain: DVKVTQSSRYLVKRTGEKVFLECVQDMDHENMFWYRQDPGLGLRLIYFSYDVKMKEKGDIPEGYSVSREKKERFSLILESASTNQTSMYLCASSQQGGGTEAFFGQGTRLTVV.

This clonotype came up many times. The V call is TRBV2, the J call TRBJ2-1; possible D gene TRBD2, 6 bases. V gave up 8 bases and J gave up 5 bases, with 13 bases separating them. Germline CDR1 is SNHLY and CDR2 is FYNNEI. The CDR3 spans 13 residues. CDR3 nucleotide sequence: TGTGCCAGCTTGTGGGAGGCCCACAATGAGCAGTTCTTC. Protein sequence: CASLWEAHNEQFF.

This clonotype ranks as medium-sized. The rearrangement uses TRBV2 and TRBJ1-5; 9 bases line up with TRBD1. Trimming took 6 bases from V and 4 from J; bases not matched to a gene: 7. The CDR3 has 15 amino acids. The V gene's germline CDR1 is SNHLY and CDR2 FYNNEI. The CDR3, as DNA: TGTGCCAGCAGCTGGGACAGGGCCCTTAATCAGCCCCAGCATTTT. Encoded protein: CASSWDRALNQPQHF.

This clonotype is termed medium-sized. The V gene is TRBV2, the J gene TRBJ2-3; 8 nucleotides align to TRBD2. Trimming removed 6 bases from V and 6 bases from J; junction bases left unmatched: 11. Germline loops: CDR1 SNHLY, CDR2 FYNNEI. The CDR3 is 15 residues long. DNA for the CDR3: TGTGCCAGCAGAGCTTTAGCGGGGCCGCAGGATACGCAGTATTTT. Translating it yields CASRALAGPQDTQYF.

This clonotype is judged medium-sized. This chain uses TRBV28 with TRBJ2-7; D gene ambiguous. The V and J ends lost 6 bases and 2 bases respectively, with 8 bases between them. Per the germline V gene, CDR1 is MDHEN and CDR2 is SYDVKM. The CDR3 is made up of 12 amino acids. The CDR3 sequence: CASRGIPYEQYF. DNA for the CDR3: TGTGCCAGCAGAGGGATTCCCTACGAGCAGTACTTC.

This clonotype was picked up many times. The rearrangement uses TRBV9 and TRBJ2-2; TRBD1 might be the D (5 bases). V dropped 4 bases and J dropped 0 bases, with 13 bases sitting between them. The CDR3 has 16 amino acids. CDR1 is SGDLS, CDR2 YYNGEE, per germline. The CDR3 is CASSPRVVANTGELFF. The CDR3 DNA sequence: TGTGCCAGCAGCCCCAGGGTAGTTGCGAACACCGGGGAGCTGTTTTTT.

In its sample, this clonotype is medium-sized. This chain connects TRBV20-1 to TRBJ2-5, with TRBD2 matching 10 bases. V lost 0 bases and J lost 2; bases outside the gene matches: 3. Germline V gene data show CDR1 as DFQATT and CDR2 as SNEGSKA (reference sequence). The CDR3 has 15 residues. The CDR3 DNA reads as TGCAGTGCTAGAGATTTTAGCGGGGGGCAAGAGACCCAGTACTTC. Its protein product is CSARDFSGGQETQYF.

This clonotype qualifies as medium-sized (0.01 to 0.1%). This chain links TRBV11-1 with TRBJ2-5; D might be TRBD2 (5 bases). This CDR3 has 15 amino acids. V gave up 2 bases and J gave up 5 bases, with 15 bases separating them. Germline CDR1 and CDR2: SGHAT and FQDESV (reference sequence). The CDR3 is CASSLMQARGETQYF. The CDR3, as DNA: TGTGCCAGCAGCTTAATGCAGGCCCGCGGGGAGACCCAGTACTTC.

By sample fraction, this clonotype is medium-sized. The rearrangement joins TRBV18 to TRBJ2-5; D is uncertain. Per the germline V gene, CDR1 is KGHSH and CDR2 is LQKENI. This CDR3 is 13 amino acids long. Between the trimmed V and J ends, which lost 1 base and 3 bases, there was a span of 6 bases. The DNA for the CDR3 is TGTGCCAGCTCACCACGTCCAGAAGAGACCCAGTACTTC. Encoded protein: CASSPRPEETQYF.

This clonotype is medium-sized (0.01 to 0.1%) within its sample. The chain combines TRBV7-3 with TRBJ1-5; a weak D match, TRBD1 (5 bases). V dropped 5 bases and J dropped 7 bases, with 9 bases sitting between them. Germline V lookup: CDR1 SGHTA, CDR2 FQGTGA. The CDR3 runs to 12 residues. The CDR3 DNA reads TGTGCCAGCAGCCCCTGGGACCAGCCCCAGCATTTT. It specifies CASSPWDQPQHF.

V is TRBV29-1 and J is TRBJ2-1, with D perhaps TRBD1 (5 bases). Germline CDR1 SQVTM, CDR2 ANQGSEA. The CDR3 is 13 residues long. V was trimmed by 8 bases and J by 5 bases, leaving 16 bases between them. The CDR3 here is CSPARVRNNEQFF. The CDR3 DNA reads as TGCAGCCCTGCCAGGGTACGCAACAATGAGCAGTTCTTC.

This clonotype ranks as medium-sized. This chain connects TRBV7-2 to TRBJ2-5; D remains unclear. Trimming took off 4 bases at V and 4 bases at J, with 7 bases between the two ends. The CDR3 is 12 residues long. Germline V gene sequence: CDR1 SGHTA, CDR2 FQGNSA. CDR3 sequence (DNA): TGTGCCAGCAGCTCTAGAATAGAGACCCAGTACTTC. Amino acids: CASSSRIETQYF.

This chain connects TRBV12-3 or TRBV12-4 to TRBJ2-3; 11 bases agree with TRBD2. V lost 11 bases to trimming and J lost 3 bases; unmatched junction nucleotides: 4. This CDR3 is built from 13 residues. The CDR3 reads CAVTSGSTDTQYF. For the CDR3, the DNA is TGTGCCGTTACTAGCGGGAGTACAGATACGCAGTATTTT.

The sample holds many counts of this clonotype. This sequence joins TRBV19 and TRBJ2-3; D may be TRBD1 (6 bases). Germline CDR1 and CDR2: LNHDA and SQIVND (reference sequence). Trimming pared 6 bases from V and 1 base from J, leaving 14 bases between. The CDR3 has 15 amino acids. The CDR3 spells CASSPDRKGTDTQYF. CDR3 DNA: TGTGCCAGTAGCCCGGACAGAAAGGGCACAGATACGCAGTATTTT.

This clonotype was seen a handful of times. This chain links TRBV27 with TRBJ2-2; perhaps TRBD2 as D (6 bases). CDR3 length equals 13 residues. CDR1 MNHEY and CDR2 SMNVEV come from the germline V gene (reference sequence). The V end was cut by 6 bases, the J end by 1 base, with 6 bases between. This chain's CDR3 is CASRRENTGELFF. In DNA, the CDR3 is TGTGCCAGCAGGCGGGAGAACACCGGGGAGCTGTTTTTT.

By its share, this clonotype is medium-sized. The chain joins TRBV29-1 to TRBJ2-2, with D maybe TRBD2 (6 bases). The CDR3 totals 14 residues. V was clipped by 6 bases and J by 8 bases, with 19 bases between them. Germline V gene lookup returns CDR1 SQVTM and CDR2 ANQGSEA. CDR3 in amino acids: CSVIRDLNSGELFF. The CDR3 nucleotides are TGCAGCGTAATCCGGGACTTGAATTCGGGGGAGCTGTTTTTT.

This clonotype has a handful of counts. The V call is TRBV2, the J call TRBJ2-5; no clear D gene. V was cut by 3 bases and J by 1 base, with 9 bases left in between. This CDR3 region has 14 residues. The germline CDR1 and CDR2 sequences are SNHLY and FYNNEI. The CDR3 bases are TGTGCCAGCAGTGATGAATCTGGCCAAGAGACCCAGTACTTC. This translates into CASSDESGQETQYF.

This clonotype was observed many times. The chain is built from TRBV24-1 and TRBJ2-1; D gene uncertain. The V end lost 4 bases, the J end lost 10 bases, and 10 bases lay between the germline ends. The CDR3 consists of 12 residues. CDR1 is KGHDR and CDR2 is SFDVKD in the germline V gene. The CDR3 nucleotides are TGTGCCACCAGTGACGCCCCCAGCGAGCAGTTCTTC. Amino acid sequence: CATSDAPSEQFF.

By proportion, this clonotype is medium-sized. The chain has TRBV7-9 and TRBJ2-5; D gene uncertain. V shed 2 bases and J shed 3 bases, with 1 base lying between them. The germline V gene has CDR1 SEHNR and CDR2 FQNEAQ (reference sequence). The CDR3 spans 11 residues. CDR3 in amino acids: CASSLKETQYF. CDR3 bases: TGTGCCAGCAGCTTAAAAGAGACCCAGTACTTC.

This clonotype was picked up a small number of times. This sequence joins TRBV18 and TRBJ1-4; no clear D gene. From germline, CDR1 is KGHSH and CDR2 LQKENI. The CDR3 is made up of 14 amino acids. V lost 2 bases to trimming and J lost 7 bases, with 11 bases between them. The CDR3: CASSPEVTREKLFF. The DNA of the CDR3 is TGTGCCAGCTCACCAGAGGTGACACGTGAAAAACTGTTTTTT.

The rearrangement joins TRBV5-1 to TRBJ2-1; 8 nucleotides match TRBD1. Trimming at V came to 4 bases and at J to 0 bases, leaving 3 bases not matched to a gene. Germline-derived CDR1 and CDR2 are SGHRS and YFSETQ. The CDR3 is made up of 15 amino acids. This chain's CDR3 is CASSIQGDSYNEQFF. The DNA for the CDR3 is TGCGCCAGCAGCATACAGGGGGACTCCTACAATGAGCAGTTCTTC.